These T cell receptor beta chains were read from a single sample in a study of T cell responses to AZD1222 COVID-19 vaccine. Profiled with immunoSEQ multiplex PCR; TCRdb holds only in-frame clones, not every one. The sample includes 84,000 or so clones, 80% to 90% of them seen just once. The sequencing here drew on peripheral blood, taken on day 0 of AZD1222 vaccination. Every receptor here comes from an adult in good health. Both conserved end residues are part of each CDR3. D genes are given only for firm matches. Clone size is shown for a subset of rows, as once, few, many or a class of expanded clone.

j_call v_call d_call clone_size cdr3_nt cdr3_aa
TRBJ2-5 TRBV9 TRBD1 . TGTGCCAGCAGCTCGACAGGGCAAGAGACCCAGTACTTC CASSSTGQETQYF
TRBJ2-1 TRBV5-1 TRBD2 . TGCGCCAGCAGCACCAGACTAGCGGGAGCTTACAATGAGCAGTTCTTC CASSTRLAGAYNEQFF
TRBJ1-6 TRBV28 . . TGTGCCAGCAGTTTATCGGGGCAGTATTCACCCCTCCACTTT CASSLSGQYSPLHF
TRBJ1-3 TRBV18 . once TGTGCCAGCTCACCAGCAGGCCACTCTGGAAACACCATATATTTT CASSPAGHSGNTIYF
TRBJ2-1 TRBV6-4 . . TGTGCCAGCAGGAGGAACACGAACGACAATGAGCAGTTCTTC CASRRNTNDNEQFF
TRBJ1-2 TRBV15 TRBD1 once TGTGCCACCAGCAGAGACCCCTCTTTCCAGGGGGCTAAAGGCTACACCTTC CATSRDPSFQGAKGYTF
TRBJ1-1 TRBV7-2 TRBD1 . TGTGCCAGCAGCTCCTGGACAGGGTCGAACACTGAAGCTTTCTTT CASSSWTGSNTEAFF
TRBJ2-2 TRBV20-1 TRBD2 . TGCAGTGCTAGTTCTAGCGGGAGTTATAACGGGGAGCTGTTTTTT CSASSSGSYNGELFF
TRBJ2-2 TRBV3-1/TRBV3-2 . . TGTGCCAGCAGCCAAGCCGGAAGGGTATCCACCGGGGAGCTGTTTTTT CASSQAGRVSTGELFF
TRBJ2-2 TRBV6-5 . . TGTGCCAGCAGTTTCGTCTATTCAGGGGCCGGCGGGGAGCTGTTTTTT CASSFVYSGAGGELFF
TRBJ1-6 TRBV6-5 TRBD1 . TGTGCCAGCAGTTCGGGACAGGGTATTACACCCCTCCACTTT CASSSGQGITPLHF
TRBJ1-1 TRBV5-1 . once TGCGCCAGCATGGTTACCCCCTGGAACACTGAAGCTTTCTTT CASMVTPWNTEAFF
TRBJ2-7 TRBV27 TRBD1 . TGTGCCAGCGGGGCGACAGGGGGCTCCTACGAGCAGTACTTC CASGATGGSYEQYF
TRBJ1-2 TRBV5-1 TRBD1 . TGCGCCAGCAGCTTCCAGGGGGCTGAAGGCTACACCTTC CASSFQGAEGYTF
TRBJ1-1 TRBV3-1/TRBV3-2 . . TGTGCCAGCAGCCAAGGACAGATGAACACTGAAGCTTTCTTT CASSQGQMNTEAFF
TRBJ2-2 TRBV27 . . TGTGCCCGCAGTCCGCGACTCGGTAGTACCGGGGAGCTGTTTTTT CARSPRLGSTGELFF
TRBJ2-1 TRBV10-1 . few TGCGCCAGCAGTGAGTCGGCTAGTTGGGACAATGAGCAGTTCTTC CASSESASWDNEQFF
TRBJ1-1 TRBV4-2 . . TGTGCCAGCAGCCAAGACCTGACAGTGAACACTGAAGCTTTCTTT CASSQDLTVNTEAFF
TRBJ1-5 TRBV19 TRBD1 . TGTGCCAGTAGTCGGGGGACAGGGAGAAACAATCAGCCCCAGCATTTT CASSRGTGRNNQPQHF
TRBJ2-7 TRBV5-1 TRBD1 once TGCGCCAGCAGCCTGGGACAGACGAGCTCCTACGAGCAGTACTTC CASSLGQTSSYEQYF
TRBJ2-7 TRBV6-4 . . TGTGCCAGCAGTGACTCGAGGTCGTTCTCCTACGAGCAGTACTTC CASSDSRSFSYEQYF
TRBJ2-5 TRBV2 . . TGTGCCATCCCGGTGGGGCACCAGGGACCAGAGACCCAGTACTTC CAIPVGHQGPETQYF
TRBJ2-5 TRBV12-3/TRBV12-4 . . TGTGCCAGCACTCGATGGGAGACCCAGTACTTC CASTRWETQYF
TRBJ1-5 TRBV19 . . TGTGCCAGTAGTATATTTAGAGGCGGACCTTATAGCAATCAGCCCCAGCATTTT CASSIFRGGPYSNQPQHF
TRBJ1-1 TRBV18 TRBD1 . TGTGCCAGCTCACCAAGGACAGGGGCGGGGAACACTGAAGCTTTCTTT CASSPRTGAGNTEAFF
TRBJ1-5 TRBV7-2 . . TGTGCCAGCACAGGGGATTTTAGTCAGCCCCAGCATTTT CASTGDFSQPQHF
TRBJ1-3 TRBV9 TRBD1 . TGTGCCAGCAGCGTAGCTGGGGACAGCAGATTCTCTGGAAACACCATATATTTT CASSVAGDSRFSGNTIYF
TRBJ1-3 TRBV6-1 TRBD1 . TGTGCCAGCAGTGAAGGACAGGGATCTTCCGGAAACACCATATATTTT CASSEGQGSSGNTIYF
TRBJ2-2 TRBV9 . . TGTGCCAGCAGCGTAGCTTCGGGGACAACGAACACCGGGGAGCTGTTTTTT CASSVASGTTNTGELFF
TRBJ1-2 TRBV3-1/TRBV3-2 TRBD1 . TGTGCCAGCAGCTCCAGGGGGCGGGGTAACTATGGCTACACCTTC CASSSRGRGNYGYTF
TRBJ2-7 TRBV5-4 TRBD2 . TGTGCCAGCCACAGCTATAGTACTAGCGGGAGGGCCAGGCAGTACTTC CASHSYSTSGRARQYF
TRBJ2-3 TRBV5-4 . . TGTGCCAGCAGCACGAAGACTAGCACAGATACGCAGTATTTT CASSTKTSTDTQYF
TRBJ1-2 TRBV5-8 . . TGTGCCAGCAGCTTGGGCGCCGGGGGCTCCTATGGCTACACCTTC CASSLGAGGSYGYTF
TRBJ1-5 TRBV6-6 . . TGTGCCAGCAGTAGAGACAGTAATTCAGGGGCCCAGCATTTT CASSRDSNSGAQHF
TRBJ1-3 TRBV3-1/TRBV3-2 . . TGTGCCAGCAGCCAAGGAATCCACTCTGGAAACACCATATATTTT CASSQGIHSGNTIYF
TRBJ1-5 TRBV7-8 . . TGTGCCAGCAGCCCAGTCCGGGTCTTGGACAATCAGCCCCAGCATTTT CASSPVRVLDNQPQHF
TRBJ1-2 TRBV27 TRBD1 . TGTGCCAGCAGCCATAAGACAGGGGCGAACTATGGCTACACCTTC CASSHKTGANYGYTF
TRBJ1-3 TRBV5-4 . . TGTGCCAGCAGTTCACAGTACAACTCTGGAAACACCATATATTTT CASSSQYNSGNTIYF
TRBJ2-3 TRBV7-9 . . TGTGCCAGCAGCCGGAATACGCAGTATTTT CASSRNTQYF
TRBJ2-1 TRBV7-9 . . TGTGCCAGCAGCCATCGATCCCCGGCGCGAAGCTCCTACAATGAGCAGTTCTTC CASSHRSPARSSYNEQFF
TRBJ2-7 TRBV6-5 TRBD1 . TGTGCCAGCAGTTACGTCGGGACAGGAGACTACGAGCAGTACTTC CASSYVGTGDYEQYF
TRBJ2-3 TRBV5-4 . . TGTGCCAGCAGCGCACAACACTCCCGGCCAGATACGCAGTATTTT CASSAQHSRPDTQYF
TRBJ1-2 TRBV6-5 TRBD1 once TGTGCCAGCAGGAACGGACAGGGGGCCTATGGCTACACCTTC CASRNGQGAYGYTF
TRBJ1-5 TRBV28 . . TGTGCCACTCGGACAGCAAATAGCAATCAGCCCCAGCATTTT CATRTANSNQPQHF
TRBJ2-1 TRBV3-1/TRBV3-2 TRBD2 . TGTGCCAGCAGCCTAATAGCGGGAGGGCCCCTTTACAATGAGCAGTTCTTC CASSLIAGGPLYNEQFF
TRBJ2-5 TRBV5-1 . medium-sized TGCGCCAGCAGCTCTCTGGACGGGGAGACCCAGTACTTC CASSSLDGETQYF
TRBJ1-1 TRBV7-3 . once TGTGCCAGCAGCTTAGGGCAGGGCTTCGGAAACACTGAAGCTTTCTTT CASSLGQGFGNTEAFF
TRBJ2-3 TRBV27 TRBD2 . TGTGCCAGCAGTTTATTAGCGGGAGGGTTCACAGATACGCAGTATTTT CASSLLAGGFTDTQYF
TRBJ1-2 TRBV18 . . TGTGCCAGCTCACCTGCTGAGGGGGATGGCTACACCTTC CASSPAEGDGYTF
TRBJ1-2 TRBV4-1 . once TGCGCCAGCAGCCAAGATCCCGCAGGACTCACCGGGAGTGGCTACACCTTC CASSQDPAGLTGSGYTF
TRBJ1-3 TRBV6-5 . . TGTGCCAGCAGTTTCCAGGGGTCTGGAAACACCATATATTTT CASSFQGSGNTIYF
TRBJ1-2 TRBV18 . . TGTGCCAGCTCACCACGCGGCAGGGAGGGCGGCTACACCTTC CASSPRGREGGYTF
TRBJ2-1 TRBV7-6 . . TGTGCCAGCAGCTTCCCGGGAACTACTAACAATGAGCAGTTCTTC CASSFPGTTNNEQFF
TRBJ1-6 TRBV7-9 . . TGTGCCAGCAGTCCAGGGTTTTCACCCCTCCACTTT CASSPGFSPLHF
TRBJ1-5 TRBV24-1 TRBD1 . TGTGCCACCAGTGATTCGGAGACAGGGGGCCATCAGCCCCAGCATTTT CATSDSETGGHQPQHF
TRBJ2-5 TRBV2 . . TGTGCCAGCAGTGGGGAGACCCAGTACTTC CASSGETQYF
TRBJ2-6 TRBV3-1/TRBV3-2 . . TGTGCCAGCAGCCAAGTCCTCGGGGCAGGGGCCAACGTCCTGACTTTC CASSQVLGAGANVLTF
TRBJ1-1 TRBV5-6 TRBD1 . TGTGCCAGCAGCTACAGGGGTTTCATGAACACTGAAGCTTTCTTT CASSYRGFMNTEAFF
TRBJ1-4 TRBV6-5 . . TGTGCCAGCAGTTTTTCGGAGCTAGAACGAGTTTTT CASSFSELERVF
TRBJ2-2 TRBV12-3/TRBV12-4 . . TGTGCCAGCAGTCTCCGGGACACCGGGGAGCTGTTTTTT CASSLRDTGELFF